This TCR beta chain was captured in a study of blood T cell repertoires in COVID-19. Clinical histories supplied by participants themselves formed the basis of cohort assignment. Generated by immunoSEQ multiplex PCR, the TCRdb table keeps only in-frame clones and is missing some. The sample includes a few hundred thousand clones, more than 80% of them seen just once. Sequenced sample: PBMCs or T cells enriched from blood (not recorded which). The TCR originated in a man aged 35 to 55 who had recovered from COVID-19.

CDR3 nucleotides: TGCGCCAGCAGCACACAGGGGGCCGGTGAAGCTTTCTTT. Amino acids: CASSTQGAGEAFF. The V and J genes are TRBV5-1 and TRBJ1-1; 9 bases are a match to TRBD1. The CDR3 has 13 residues. Germline V gene lookup returns CDR1 SGHRS and CDR2 YFSETQ. The V segment lost 4 bases and the J segment 7 bases; nucleotides outside the gene matches: 5.